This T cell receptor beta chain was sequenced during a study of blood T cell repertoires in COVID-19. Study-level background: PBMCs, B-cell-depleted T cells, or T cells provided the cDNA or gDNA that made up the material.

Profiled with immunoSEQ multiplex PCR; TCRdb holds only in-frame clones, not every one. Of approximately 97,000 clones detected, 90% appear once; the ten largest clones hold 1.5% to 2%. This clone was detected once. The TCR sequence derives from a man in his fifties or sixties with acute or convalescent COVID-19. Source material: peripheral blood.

Here the CDR3 DNA reads TGCGCCAGCAGCCAAGAGCAGTCCACCGGGGAGCTGTTTTTT. Translation: CASSQEQSTGELFF. The chain has TRBV4-1 and TRBJ2-2; the D is unclear. V shed 0 bases and J shed 4 bases, with 6 bases lying between them. CDR3 length: 14 residues. Germline CDR1 reads MGHRA; CDR2 reads YSYEKL.